This passage covers 24 T cell receptor beta chains from one sample sequenced in a study of T cells in Graves' hyperthyroidism and ophthalmopathy. TCR beta CDR3 regions were amplified from RNA. First-round RT-PCR targeting the TCR CDR3 was performed with the HTBI primer set. TCRdb re-called the multiplex PCR reads through MiXCR, storing one row per CDR3 protein. This sample carries 500,000 to 600,000 distinct CDR3 sequences, nearly 20% of them seen once, and the ten largest clones take roughly 50%. The source material was blood. These TCRs come from a man aged 35 to 55 with Graves' ophthalmopathy.

This clonotype was picked up many times. As DNA, the CDR3 is TGTGCCAGCAGCTCAGGCTTTAAAGTGGGCTATGGCTACACCTTC. Translation: CASSSGFKVGYGYTF. The gene calls are TRBV7-9 and TRBJ1-2; D uncertain. The CDR3 extends over 15 amino acids. Germline CDR1 SEHNR, CDR2 FQNEAQ (reference sequence). Trimming took 4 bases from V and 4 from J, leaving 16 bases between them.

V gene TRBV20-1 combines with J gene TRBJ2-7; TRBD2 aligns across 13 bases. The CDR3 runs 15 residues. The junction had 6 bases not matched to a gene; V was cut back by 4 bases and J by 3 bases. CDR1 is DFQATT, CDR2 SNEGSKA, per germline (reference sequence). The CDR3 nucleotides are TGCAGTGCTATCGAGGGACTAGCGGGGCACTACGAGCAGTACTTC. Translation gives CSAIEGLAGHYEQYF.

This clonotype was recorded at least ten times. The rearrangement uses TRBV13 and TRBJ1-4, with a weak D call TRBD1 (5 bases). The CDR3 totals 13 residues. The V gene's germline CDR1 is PRHDT and CDR2 FYEKMQ (reference sequence). Trimming cost V 5 bases and J 10 bases, with 14 bases left between them. CDR3 sequence: CASSTDSRGKLFF. CDR3 sequence (DNA): TGTGCCAGCAGCACCGACAGTCGAGGAAAACTGTTTTTT.

Ten or more counts support this clonotype. The genes are TRBV12-3 or TRBV12-4 and TRBJ2-1; D remains unclear. This CDR3 comprises 11 residues. Between the trimmed V and J ends, which lost 6 bases and 8 bases, there was a span of 8 bases. As DNA, the CDR3 is TGTGCCAGCAGGGTCGTTGATGAGCAGTTCTTC. It yields the protein CASRVVDEQFF.

This clonotype was seen ten or more times. This chain links TRBV2 with TRBJ2-3; the match to TRBD2 covers 8 bases. The CDR3 totals 14 residues. The germline gives CDR1 SNHLY, CDR2 FYNNEI. J gave up 5 bases and V 7 bases, and 8 bases lay outside the gene matches. Here the CDR3 reads CASIRGGRIDTQYF. CDR3 sequence (DNA): TGTGCCAGCATTCGGGGGGGCCGTATAGATACGCAGTATTTT.

This clonotype was detected ten times or more. The chain is built from TRBV11-3 and TRBJ2-4, with unresolved D. Trimming cost V 0 bases and J 9 bases, with 9 bases left between them. CDR1 is SGHNT, CDR2 YENEEA, per germline. The CDR3 covers 13 residues. The CDR3 DNA is TGTGCCAGCAGCTTAGATCAACGGAGCATTCAGTACTTC. As protein: CASSLDQRSIQYF.

This clonotype was picked up many times. The chain has TRBV18 and TRBJ1-5, with 8 nucleotides matching TRBD1. Germline values: CDR1 KGHSH, CDR2 LQKENI. Losses at the gene ends were 2 bases for V and 5 bases for J; bases not matched to a gene: 5. The length of the CDR3 is 15 residues. CDR3 coding DNA: TGTGCCAGCTCACCAGGGACAGGTCTCGATCAGCCCCAGCATTTT. Translating it yields CASSPGTGLDQPQHF. Combining the CDR3 with reference TRBV18 and TRBJ1-5 gives the whole variable domain NAGVMQNPRHLVRRRGQEARLRCSPMKGHSHVYWYRQLPEEGLKFMVYLQKENIIDESGMPKERFSAEFPKEGPSILRIQQVVRGDSAAYFCASSPGTGLDQPQHFGDGTRLSIL.

This clonotype was counted a few times. The chain carries TRBV29-1 and TRBJ1-2; TRBD1 agrees at 7 bases. Germline V gene data show CDR1 as SQVTM and CDR2 as ANQGSEA. This CDR3 is built from 13 residues. Trimming removed 3 bases from V and 4 bases from J; junction bases left unmatched: 5. The CDR3 region has the DNA TGCAGCGTTGATCCCAGGGGGGGCTATGGCTACACCTTC. It yields the protein CSVDPRGGYGYTF.

This clonotype was detected a few times. The CDR3 DNA follows: TGTGCCAGCAGCTCACAGACAGGATCTAATGAAAAACTGTTTTTT. Amino acid sequence: CASSSQTGSNEKLFF. The J gene is TRBJ1-4, the V gene TRBV11-2; D may be TRBD1 (6 bases). Germline CDR1 and CDR2: SGHAT and FQNNGV. Deletions cut 4 bases from V and 3 bases from J, with 12 bases between. CDR3 length equals 15 residues.

Ten or more counts support this clonotype. The rearrangement links TRBV28 to TRBJ2-1, with TRBD2 matching 8 bases. The CDR3 runs to 13 residues. Germline values: CDR1 MDHEN, CDR2 SYDVKM. V shed 5 bases, J shed 5 bases, and the junction held 2 bases outside the gene matches. The CDR3 nucleotides read TGTGCCAGCAGTCGGACTAGCCACAATGAGCAGTTCTTC. Translation gives CASSRTSHNEQFF. Full variable domain (missing parts from reference TRBV28 and TRBJ2-1): DVKVTQSSRYLVKRTGEKVFLECVQDMDHENMFWYRQDPGLGLRLIYFSYDVKMKEKGDIPEGYSVSREKKERFSLILESASTNQTSMYLCASSRTSHNEQFFGPGTRLTVL.

This chain connects TRBV19 to TRBJ2-1, with TRBD2 identical over 7 bases. With 3 bases clipped from V and 5 bases from J, the junction kept 10 bases outside the gene matches. The germline gives CDR1 LNHDA, CDR2 SQIVND (reference sequence). The CDR3 is 16 residues long. As DNA, the CDR3 is TGTGCCAGTAGTATCTCTTCCCGGGGGGTCAACAATGAGCAGTTCTTC. This translates into CASSISSRGVNNEQFF. The full variable domain, in which reference TRBV19 and TRBJ2-1 provide the parts outside the CDR3, is DGGITQSPKYLFRKEGQNVTLSCEQNLNHDAMYWYRQDPGQGLRLIYYSQIVNDFQKGDIAEGYSVSREKKESFPLTVTSAQKNPTAFYLCASSISSRGVNNEQFFGPGTRLTVL.

This clonotype was recorded at least ten times. V usage is TRBV7-2 and J usage is TRBJ1-1; 9 nucleotides line up with TRBD1. Trimming at V came to 4 bases and at J to 4 bases, leaving 10 bases not matched to a gene. CDR1 and CDR2 from the germline V gene are SGHTA and FQGNSA. The length of the CDR3 is 16 residues. The CDR3 loop is CASSSPGQGRSTEAFF. CDR3 sequence (DNA): TGTGCCAGCAGCTCCCCGGGACAGGGTAGGAGCACTGAAGCTTTCTTT.

Only a few counts were recorded for this clonotype. CDR3 coding DNA: TGTGCCAGTAGTCCCTCCATGGCGGGGGGGCGGGGTTGGCAGTTCTTC. Translation: CASSPSMAGGRGWQFF. The V gene is TRBV19, the J gene TRBJ2-1; 9 bases match TRBD2. CDR3 length: 16 amino acids. Germline V gives CDR1 LNHDA, CDR2 SQIVND (reference sequence). V dropped 5 bases and J dropped 12; count of bases not matched to a gene: 17.

Note on this clonotype: A read error may produce the germline difference seen at one junction end. The rearrangement uses TRBV11-2 and TRBJ2-2; D is ambiguous. Germline assignment: CDR1 SGHAT and CDR2 FQNNGV. The CDR3 sequence is 13 residues long. The CDR3 is CASGLAPTGELFF. CDR3 nucleotides: TGTGCCAGCGGCTTAGCCCCCACCGGGGAGCTGTTTTTT. The full variable domain, with the rest looked up from reference TRBV11-2 and TRBJ2-2, is EAGVAQSPRYKIIEKRQSVAFWCNPISGHATLYWYQQILGQGPKLLIQFQNNGVVDDSQLPKDRFSAERLKGVDSTLKIQPAKLEDSAVYLCASGLAPTGELFFGEGSRLTVL.

This clonotype was observed at least ten times. This chain joins TRBV18 and TRBJ2-3; no firm D call. V lost 0 bases, J lost 4 bases, and 5 bases lay in between. This CDR3 contains 13 residues. Looked up from germline, CDR1 is KGHSH and CDR2 is LQKENI. The CDR3 region is CASSPPGADTQYF. For the CDR3, the DNA is TGTGCCAGCTCACCACCGGGTGCAGATACGCAGTATTTT.

The chain has TRBV6-1 and TRBJ2-1, with a weak D call TRBD2 (5 bases). Deletions cut 8 bases from V and 4 bases from J, with 9 bases between. The CDR3 runs 12 residues. CDR1 is MNHNS and CDR2 is SASEGT in the germline V gene. The CDR3 here is CASGSPYNEQFF. CDR3 DNA sequence: TGTGCCAGCGGGAGTCCTTACAATGAGCAGTTCTTC.

The J gene is TRBJ2-7, the V gene TRBV18; 8 positions agree with TRBD1. CDR3 size: 15 residues. The trim removed 6 bases at V and 5 bases at J, leaving 12 bases unmatched. Germline CDR1 KGHSH, CDR2 LQKENI. CDR3 amino acids: CASSRDRGLSDEQYF. In DNA, the CDR3 is TGTGCCAGCTCCCGAGACAGGGGATTGAGTGACGAGCAGTACTTC.

The chain has TRBV6-1 and TRBJ1-1; D gene uncertain. The germline gives CDR1 MNHNS, CDR2 SASEGT. The CDR3 totals 12 residues. The CDR3 protein is CVSVPSNTEAFF. Here the CDR3 DNA reads TGTGTTTCGGTTCCATCGAACACTGAAGCTTTCTTT.

This clonotype was picked up many times. The rearrangement joins TRBV5-6 to TRBJ1-2; D is unclear. The CDR3 is made up of 12 amino acids. In germline, CDR1 is SGHDT, CDR2 YYEEEE. The V gene lost 0 bases and the J gene lost 7 bases, with 7 bases spanning the gap. This CDR3 is CASSLGPVGYTF. Here the CDR3 DNA reads TGTGCCAGCAGCTTGGGCCCGGTTGGCTACACCTTC. Complete variable domain (other parts from reference TRBV5-6 and TRBJ1-2): DAGVTQSPTHLIKTRGQQVTLRCSPKSGHDTVSWYQQALGQGPQFIFQYYEEEERQRGNFPDRFSGHQFPNYSSELNVNALLLGDSALYLCASSLGPVGYTFGSGTRLTVV.

The chain combines TRBV3-1 with TRBJ2-2, with D hard to call. CDR3 length: 13 amino acids. Trimming cost V 4 bases and J 7 bases, with 10 bases left between them. CDR1 and CDR2 (germline): LGHDT, YNNKEL (reference sequence). In DNA form, the CDR3 reads TGTGCCAGCAGCCCCCACCTGCACGGGGAGCTGTTTTTT. Translating gives CASSPHLHGELFF.

The gene calls are TRBV7-2 and TRBJ2-1, with TRBD2 matching 13 bases. This CDR3 region has 18 residues. The ends lost 2 bases at V and 5 bases at J; junction bases unmatched: 9. The germline CDR1 and CDR2 sequences are SGHTA and FQGNSA. The CDR3 nucleotides are TGTGCCAGCAGCTTAACCGCCGGACTAGCGGGAGCCCACAATGAGCAGTTCTTC. The encoded protein is CASSLTAGLAGAHNEQFF.

At least ten counts were recorded for this clonotype. The CDR3 region is CASSQEDRGYNEQFF. DNA for the CDR3: TGTGCCAGCAGCCAAGAGGACAGGGGGTACAATGAGCAGTTCTTC. The V call is TRBV3-1, the J call TRBJ2-1; the match to TRBD1 covers 10 bases. The V gene end was trimmed by 0 bases and the J gene end by 4 bases; junction bases not matched to a gene: 0. Germline lookup yields CDR1 LGHDT and CDR2 YNNKEL (reference sequence). The CDR3 covers 15 residues.

This clonotype has only a few counts. The chain combines TRBV30 with TRBJ2-3, with D perhaps TRBD1 (6 bases). CDR3 size: 16 residues. The V gene lost 4 bases and the J gene lost 0 bases, with 17 bases spanning the gap. The germline V gene has CDR1 GTSNPN and CDR2 SVGIG (reference sequence). The CDR3, as DNA: TGTGCCTGGAAAATTCCAGGGGAGTGGAGCACAGATACGCAGTATTTT. Amino acid sequence: CAWKIPGEWSTDTQYF.

In this sample, this clonotype turned up a few times. The CDR3 sequence: CASSIRDEQFF. The CDR3 DNA reads as TGTGCCAGTAGTATACGGGATGAGCAGTTCTTC. The J gene is TRBJ2-1, the V gene TRBV19, with D unclear. The CDR3 runs 11 residues. Germline values: CDR1 LNHDA, CDR2 SQIVND (reference sequence). V shed 2 bases and J shed 8 bases, with 4 bases lying between them.